These T cell receptor beta chains were read from a single sample in a study of OX40 agonist ivuxolimab in advanced cancers. Measured with immunoSEQ multiplex PCR; TCRdb has only the in-frame clones, and not every one. The sample yields 99,000 or so clones, roughly 95% seen once. Sequencing used CD4+ or CD8+ T cells sorted from blood, obtained in a trial of the OX40 agonist ivuxolimab. Receptors originate from an adult with an advanced solid tumor such as melanoma, head and neck, liver or kidney cancer. CDR3s include the opening cysteine and the closing phenylalanine or tryptophan.

V	CDR3
TRBV7-3	CASSSYTGELFF
TRBV4-3	CASSQEAAGDGVYNEQFF
TRBV7-3	CASSRGLEGANVLTF
TRBV4-1	CASSPKQGQIYGYTF
TRBV28	CASTPDILSSGNTIYF
TRBV28	CASSFRGSSYEQYF
TRBV25-1	CASSEAGFNSPLHF
TRBV19	CASSTTPLYEQYF
TRBV9	CASSVGVGYEQYF
TRBV4-1	CASSQVGDNEQFF
TRBV25-1	CASSAQGLFTEAFF
TRBV7-9	CASSRTSGGAYNEQFF
TRBV21-1	CASSKAATLNEKLFF
TRBV7-2	CASSPQGTTEAFF
TRBV27	CASSSLGTLGAKPFTGELFF
TRBV6-5	CASSKDSYYNEQFF
TRBV19	CASSIVGGNEQYF
TRBV7-2	CASSLLGATRRETYEQYF
TRBV2	CASKGGPGELFF
TRBV7-3	CASSPGPRGSPLHF
TRBV7-9	CASSQGIYNEQFF
TRBV15	CATSKGRESYTEAFF
TRBV10-1	CASSTETGELFF
TRBV29-1	CSVDRGLVYGYTF
TRBV9	CASSVNSVGTGGSGGYTF
TRBV4-1	CASSQVTDTTEAFF
TRBV11-2	CASSFRETQYF
TRBV10-2	CASSDPNDREAFF
TRBV28	CASSPGTGDSQPQHF
TRBV27	CASSLQTGYEQYF
TRBV19	CASSIAPQGAISYEQYF
TRBV11-3	CASSLDLGGGSYNEQFF
TRBV7-3	CASSAGHTGELFF
TRBV4-1	CASSQTTGGLQPQHF
TRBV7-7	CASSLELLPGETQYF
TRBV29-1	CSAPDRGEQYF
TRBV28	CASGQGQNIQYF
TRBV12-2	CASRCSFPRDREGNSNQPQHF
TRBV11-2	CASSSLQGSEQFF
TRBV12-5	CASGGQSSYEQYF
TRBV4-2	CASSPGTDTNEQFF
TRBV11-2	CASSFGRAEAFF
TRBV10-2	CASSLGAGELFF
TRBV5-6	CASRLAGHYNEQFF
TRBV5-8	CASSLGTIENQPQHF
TRBV5-6	CASSLDQGFGTEAFF
TRBV2	CASKHQTSVAYEQYF
TRBV5-1	CASSLGLAGAYNEQFF
TRBV7-9	CASSLVLSGRAHEQYF
TRBV28	CATTRELYSNQPQHF
TRBV19	CASRSGLAGVTDTQYF
TRBV4-1	CASSQETSGTTDTQYF
TRBV7-3	CASSLSPFDTGELFF
TRBV27	CASSRRSGELFF